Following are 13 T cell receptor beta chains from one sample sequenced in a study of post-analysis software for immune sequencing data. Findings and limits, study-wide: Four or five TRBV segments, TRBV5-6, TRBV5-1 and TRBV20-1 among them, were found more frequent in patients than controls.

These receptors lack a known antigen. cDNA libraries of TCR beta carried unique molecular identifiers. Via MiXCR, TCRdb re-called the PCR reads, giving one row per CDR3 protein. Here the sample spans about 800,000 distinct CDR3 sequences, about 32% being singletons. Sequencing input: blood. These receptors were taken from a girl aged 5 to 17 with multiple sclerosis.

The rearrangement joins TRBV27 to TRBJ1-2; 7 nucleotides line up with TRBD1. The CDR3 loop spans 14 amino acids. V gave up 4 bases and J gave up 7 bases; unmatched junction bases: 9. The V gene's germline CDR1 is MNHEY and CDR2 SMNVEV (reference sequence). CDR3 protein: CASSYQGGAGGYTF. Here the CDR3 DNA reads TGTGCCAGCAGTTATCAAGGGGGCGCTGGTGGCTACACCTTC.

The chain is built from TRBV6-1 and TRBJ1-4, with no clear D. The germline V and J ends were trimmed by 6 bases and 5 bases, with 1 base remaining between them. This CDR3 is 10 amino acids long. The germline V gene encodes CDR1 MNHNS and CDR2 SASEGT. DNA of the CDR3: TGTGCCAGCAGGAATGAAAAACTGTTTTTT. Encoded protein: CASRNEKLFF.

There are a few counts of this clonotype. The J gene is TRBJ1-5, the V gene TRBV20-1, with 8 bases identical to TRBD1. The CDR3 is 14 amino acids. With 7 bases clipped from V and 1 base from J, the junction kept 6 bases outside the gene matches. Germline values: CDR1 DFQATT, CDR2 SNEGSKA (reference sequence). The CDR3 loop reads CSVRTGTSNQPQHF. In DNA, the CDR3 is TGCAGTGTTCGGACAGGGACCAGCAATCAGCCCCAGCATTTT.

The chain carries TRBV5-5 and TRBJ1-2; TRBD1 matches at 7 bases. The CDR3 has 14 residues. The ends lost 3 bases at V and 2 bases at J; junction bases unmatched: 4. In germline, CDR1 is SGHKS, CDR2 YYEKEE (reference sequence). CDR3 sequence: CASSWDSSNYGYTF. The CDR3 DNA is TGTGCCAGCAGCTGGGACAGCTCAAACTATGGCTACACCTTC.

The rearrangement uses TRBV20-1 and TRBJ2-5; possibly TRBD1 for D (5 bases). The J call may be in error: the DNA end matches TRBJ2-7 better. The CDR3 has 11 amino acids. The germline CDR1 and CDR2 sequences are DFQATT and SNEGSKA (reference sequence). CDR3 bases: TGCAGTGCTAGAGCAGACAGCGAGCAGTACTTC. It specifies CSARADSEQYF.

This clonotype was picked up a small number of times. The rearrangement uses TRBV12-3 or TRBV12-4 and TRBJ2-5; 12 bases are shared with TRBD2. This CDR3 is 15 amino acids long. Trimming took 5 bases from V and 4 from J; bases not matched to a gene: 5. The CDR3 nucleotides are TGTGCCAGCAGTCCCGGGACTAGCGGGCCAGAGACCCAGTACTTC. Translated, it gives CASSPGTSGPETQYF.

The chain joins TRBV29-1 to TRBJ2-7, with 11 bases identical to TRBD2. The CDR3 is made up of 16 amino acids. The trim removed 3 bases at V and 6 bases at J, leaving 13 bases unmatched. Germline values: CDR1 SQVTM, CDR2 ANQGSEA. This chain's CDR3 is CSVDLITSGSIGEQYF. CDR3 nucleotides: TGCAGCGTTGATTTGATCACTAGCGGGAGTATTGGCGAGCAGTACTTC.

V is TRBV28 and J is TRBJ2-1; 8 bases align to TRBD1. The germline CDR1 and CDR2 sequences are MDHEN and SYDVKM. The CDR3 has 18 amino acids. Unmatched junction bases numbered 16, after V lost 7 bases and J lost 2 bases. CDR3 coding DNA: TGTGCCAGCACCCTTCCGGGGACAGGTAATGGGCCCTACAATGAGCAGTTCTTC. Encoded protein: CASTLPGTGNGPYNEQFF.

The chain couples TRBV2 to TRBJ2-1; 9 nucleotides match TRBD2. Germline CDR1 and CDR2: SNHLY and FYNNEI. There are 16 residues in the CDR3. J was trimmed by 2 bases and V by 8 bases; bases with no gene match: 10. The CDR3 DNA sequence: TGTGCCAGCCCAGCAGGTAGCGGGAGCACCTACAATGAGCAGTTCTTC. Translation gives CASPAGSGSTYNEQFF.

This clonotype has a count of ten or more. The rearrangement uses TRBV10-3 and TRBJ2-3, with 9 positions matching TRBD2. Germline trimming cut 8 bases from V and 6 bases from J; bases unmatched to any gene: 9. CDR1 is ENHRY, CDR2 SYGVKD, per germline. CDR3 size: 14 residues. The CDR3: CAIGLAPRGDTQYF. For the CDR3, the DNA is TGTGCCATCGGACTAGCGCCCAGGGGGGATACGCAGTATTTT.

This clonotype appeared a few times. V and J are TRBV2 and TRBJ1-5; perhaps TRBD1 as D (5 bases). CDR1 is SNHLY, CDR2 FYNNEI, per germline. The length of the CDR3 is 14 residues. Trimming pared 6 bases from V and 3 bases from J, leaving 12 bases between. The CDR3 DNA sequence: TGTGCCAGCAGGGCAGACAGTATCAATCAGCCCCAGCATTTT. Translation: CASRADSINQPQHF.

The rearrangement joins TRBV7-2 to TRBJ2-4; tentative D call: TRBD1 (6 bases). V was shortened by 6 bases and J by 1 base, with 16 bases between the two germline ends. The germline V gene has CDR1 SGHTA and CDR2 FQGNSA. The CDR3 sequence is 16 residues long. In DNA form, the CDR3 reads TGTGCCAGCAGTCTTCAGGGGATTCGGGCCAAAAACATTCAGTACTTC. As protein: CASSLQGIRAKNIQYF.

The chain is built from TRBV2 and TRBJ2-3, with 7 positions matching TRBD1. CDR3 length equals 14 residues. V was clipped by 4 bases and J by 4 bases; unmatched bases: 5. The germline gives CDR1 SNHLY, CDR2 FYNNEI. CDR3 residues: CASSGNRGSDTQYF. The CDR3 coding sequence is TGTGCCAGCAGTGGGAACAGGGGATCAGATACGCAGTATTTT.